The 6 T cell receptor beta chains presented below share a single source sample, sequenced in a study of blood T cell repertoires in COVID-19. This table comes from immunoSEQ multiplex PCR, and its TCRdb copy is limited to in-frame clones, with some not included. The sample lists 150,000 or so clones, 75% to 90% occurring once. Sequencing was performed on PBMCs or T cells enriched from blood (not recorded which). These receptor sequences come from a woman aged 40 to 49 who had been exposed to COVID-19.

V is TRBV6-5 and J is TRBJ1-1; TRBD1 aligns across 7 bases. Germline V lookup: CDR1 MNHEY, CDR2 SVGAGI. With 1 base clipped from V and 1 base from J, the junction kept 3 bases outside the gene matches. The CDR3 spans 15 residues. For the CDR3, the DNA is TGTGCCAGCAGTTACTATTACAGGGGGAACACTGAAGCTTTCTTT. Translation: CASSYYYRGNTEAFF.

V usage is TRBV5-1 and J usage is TRBJ1-1, with unresolved D. The CDR3 totals 16 residues. V lost 0 bases and J lost 1, with 13 bases in between. Germline values: CDR1 SGHRS, CDR2 YFSETQ. This CDR3 reads CASSLALSSSNTEAFF. The CDR3 coding sequence is TGCGCCAGCAGCTTGGCTCTTAGTTCGTCGAACACTGAAGCTTTCTTT.

J is TRBJ1-1 and V is TRBV28, with D perhaps matching TRBD1 (6 bases). Looked up from germline, CDR1 is MDHEN and CDR2 is SYDVKM. There are 13 residues in the CDR3. V dropped 8 bases and J dropped 8 bases, with 18 bases sitting between them. CDR3 in amino acids: CASYPGQHSEAFF. As DNA, the CDR3 is TGTGCCAGCTACCCGGGACAACACTCAGAAGCTTTCTTT.

This chain links TRBV4-2 with TRBJ1-2; the D gene is possibly TRBD1 (5 bases). Trimming took off 1 base at V and 2 bases at J, with 8 bases between the two ends. The germline V gene encodes CDR1 LGHNA and CDR2 YNFKEQ. This CDR3 spans 14 amino acids. The DNA of the CDR3 is TGTGCCAGCAGCCAAGCAGGGAAGAACTATGGCTACACCTTC. Protein product: CASSQAGKNYGYTF.

This chain connects TRBV5-6 to TRBJ2-6; a weak D match, TRBD1 (6 bases). Trimming took 5 bases from V and 2 from J, leaving 11 bases between them. The germline CDR1 and CDR2 sequences are SGHDT and YYEEEE. The CDR3 covers 15 residues. CDR3 nucleotide sequence: TGTGCCAGCAGTTGGCCAGGGGCTGGGGCCAACGTCCTGACTTTC. Amino acids: CASSWPGAGANVLTF.

The chain employs TRBV2 and TRBJ1-1, with 9 bases matching TRBD1. Trimming took 8 bases from V and 6 from J; bases not matched to a gene: 4. Germline values: CDR1 SNHLY, CDR2 FYNNEI. The CDR3 has 12 residues. The CDR3 is CASADRGAEAFF. CDR3 DNA sequence: TGTGCCAGCGCGGACAGGGGCGCTGAAGCTTTCTTT.